Presented here are 22 T cell receptor beta chains from one specimen sequenced in a study of blood T cells in healthy people across ages. With a J-beta primer mix and a sample-barcoded 5' primer, a second PCR ran about 7 to 12 cycles. TCRdb passed the 5' RACE reads through MiXCR, listing each CDR3 protein once. Of around 500,000 distinct CDR3 sequences listed, 47% are singletons. The sequenced sample consisted of blood. These receptors all stem from a man at least 80 years old in good health.

This chain connects TRBV10-3 to TRBJ2-1; D gene uncertain. Germline CDR1 ENHRY, CDR2 SYGVKD. V shed 3 bases and J shed 13 bases, with 13 bases lying between them. The CDR3 is made up of 12 amino acids. The CDR3 sequence is CAISEAIETQFF. The DNA for the CDR3 is TGTGCCATCAGTGAAGCTATTGAGACCCAGTTCTTC.

This clonotype was seen only once. This sequence joins TRBV20-1 and TRBJ2-7, with TRBD2 matching 9 bases. Per the germline V gene, CDR1 is DFQATT and CDR2 is SNEGSKA (reference sequence). Unmatched junction bases numbered 5, after V lost 1 base and J lost 7 bases. The CDR3 totals 13 residues. The CDR3 sequence: CSARAPSGREQYF. As DNA, the CDR3 is TGCAGTGCTAGAGCGCCCAGCGGGAGGGAGCAGTACTTC.

CDR3 sequence reads: CASSDKGENTGELFF. CDR3 coding DNA: TGTGCCAGCAGTGACAAGGGGGAGAACACCGGGGAGCTGTTTTTT. V usage is TRBV4-2 and J usage is TRBJ2-2; the D gene is possibly TRBD1 (6 bases). CDR3 length: 15 amino acids. The germline gives CDR1 LGHNA, CDR2 YNFKEQ. V dropped 6 bases and J dropped 1 base, with 12 bases sitting between them.

This clonotype was counted between two and nine times. This chain joins TRBV3-1 and TRBJ2-7; D possibly corresponds to TRBD2 (5 bases). Germline V gene lookup returns CDR1 LGHDT and CDR2 YNNKEL (reference sequence). The CDR3 has 14 amino acids. V gave up 3 bases and J gave up 5 bases, with 14 bases separating them. CDR3 region: CASSHHWRRHEQYF. CDR3 bases: TGTGCCAGCAGCCACCACTGGAGGAGGCACGAGCAGTACTTC.

The J gene is TRBJ2-5, the V gene TRBV6-5; TRBD1 agrees at 10 bases. This CDR3 comprises 16 residues. V lost 10 bases to trimming and J lost 1 base; unmatched junction nucleotides: 12. Germline loops: CDR1 MNHEY, CDR2 SVGAGI. This CDR3 reads CATSKWTGGTQETQYF. The CDR3 nucleotides are TGTGCCACTTCAAAGTGGACAGGGGGGACCCAAGAGACCCAGTACTTC.

The chain combines TRBV10-3 with TRBJ1-4; D is uncertain. The CDR3 runs 12 residues. V lost 0 bases and J 8 bases, leaving 4 bases between the germline ends. Germline V gene lookup returns CDR1 ENHRY and CDR2 SYGVKD. CDR3 bases: TGTGCCATCAGTGAGTCAGCCGAAAAACTGTTTTTT. This translates into CAISESAEKLFF.

In its sample, this clonotype was seen a few times. The V gene is TRBV9, the J gene TRBJ2-5, with D tentatively TRBD2 (6 bases). V was trimmed by 1 base and J by 2 bases, leaving 15 bases between them. CDR1 and CDR2 from the germline V gene are SGDLS and YYNGEE. This CDR3 region has 16 residues. CDR3: CASSVLSGPAQETQYF. The CDR3 coding sequence is TGTGCCAGCAGCGTACTCAGCGGGCCCGCTCAAGAGACCCAGTACTTC.

This clonotype was seen only a few times. The chain combines TRBV5-1 with TRBJ1-2; D might be TRBD1 (5 bases). CDR3 length: 15 amino acids. V was shortened by 0 bases and J by 8 bases, with 17 bases between the two germline ends. Germline V gene lookup returns CDR1 SGHRS and CDR2 YFSETQ. CDR3: CASSLVTGAGGGYTF. CDR3 bases: TGCGCCAGCAGCTTGGTTACAGGAGCTGGAGGAGGCTACACCTTC.

This chain connects TRBV6-5 to TRBJ2-2; the D is unclear. Germline loops: CDR1 MNHEY, CDR2 SVGAGI. V lost 1 base, J lost 1 base, and 4 bases lay in between. The CDR3 covers 14 residues. CDR3 bases: TGTGCCAGCAGTTACTATCAGAACACCGGGGAGCTGTTTTTT. It encodes CASSYYQNTGELFF.

This clonotype was recorded a few times. This chain uses TRBV7-3 with TRBJ2-3; no definite D call. CDR1 is SGHTA and CDR2 is FQGTGA in the germline V gene. The CDR3 totals 15 residues. Between the trimmed V and J ends, which lost 0 bases and 8 bases, there was a span of 15 bases. The CDR3 DNA follows: TGTGCCAGCAGCTTAACGGCTGGCGCACAGAGTACGCAGTATTTT. Translation gives CASSLTAGAQSTQYF.

The chain combines TRBV5-1 with TRBJ2-5, with D perhaps matching TRBD2 (5 bases). This CDR3 has 16 amino acids. V lost 4 bases to trimming and J lost 0 bases, with 16 bases between them. The germline V gene has CDR1 SGHRS and CDR2 YFSETQ. The CDR3 loop reads CASSVGGLNYQETQYF. CDR3 sequence (DNA): TGCGCCAGCAGCGTGGGCGGGTTAAACTACCAAGAGACCCAGTACTTC.

The gene calls are TRBV12-3 or TRBV12-4 and TRBJ2-1, with D maybe TRBD2 (6 bases). V lost 6 bases, J lost 11 bases, and 14 bases lay in between. The CDR3 is made up of 12 amino acids. Here the CDR3 reads CASSSGLRKQFF. The CDR3 DNA is TGTGCCAGCAGCTCGGGACTTCGGAAGCAGTTCTTC.

The table lists this clonotype with a count of one. This chain links TRBV20-1 with TRBJ1-3; D is unresolved. Per germline, CDR1 DFQATT and CDR2 SNEGSKA (reference sequence). The CDR3 has 17 residues. With 5 bases removed from V and 1 base from J, the gap between germline ends came to 21 bases. CDR3 sequence: CSAQSRARDPSGNTIYF. In DNA form, the CDR3 reads TGCAGTGCTCAATCGCGGGCGAGAGACCCATCTGGAAACACCATATATTTT.

This clonotype has just a few counts. The chain links TRBV4-1 to TRBJ2-7, with D tentatively TRBD1 (6 bases). Trimming took 4 bases from V and 3 from J, leaving 10 bases between them. Germline values: CDR1 MGHRA, CDR2 YSYEKL. The CDR3 is 13 amino acids. Here the CDR3 reads CASSRETGYEQYF. In DNA, the CDR3 is TGCGCCAGCAGCCGGGAGACAGGCTACGAGCAGTACTTC.

J is TRBJ2-7 and V is TRBV12-3 or TRBV12-4; tentative D call: TRBD1 (5 bases). The CDR3 is made up of 15 amino acids. V was cut by 4 bases and J by 3 bases, with 16 bases left in between. CDR3 bases: TGTGCCAGCAGTTACCAAGGGGCGCCAAACTACGAGCAGTACTTC. Its translation is CASSYQGAPNYEQYF.

In its sample, this clonotype was seen a few times. The CDR3 bases are TGTGCCAGCAGCTTAAGGGACAGTAGCACAGATACGCAGTATTTT. It yields the protein CASSLRDSSTDTQYF. This chain uses TRBV7-6 with TRBJ2-3; the match to TRBD1 covers 7 bases. Germline V gene data show CDR1 as SGHVS and CDR2 as FNYEAQ. V shed 2 bases and J 0 bases; nucleotides not matched to a gene: 2. The CDR3 has 15 residues.

This clonotype was found a few times. This chain joins TRBV6-5 and TRBJ2-2, with D possibly being TRBD1 or TRBD2 (5 bases each). This CDR3 has 14 amino acids. Germline CDR1 MNHEY, CDR2 SVGAGI. The ends were cut back, 2 bases at V and 7 bases at J, with 11 bases in the middle. The CDR3 coding sequence is TGTGCCAGCAGTTACGACGGGGCCGGCGGGGAGCTGTTTTTT. Residues: CASSYDGAGGELFF.

The rearrangement uses TRBV28 and TRBJ2-4, with unresolved D. CDR1 and CDR2 from the germline V gene are MDHEN and SYDVKM. V dropped 5 bases and J dropped 1 base, with 15 bases sitting between them. This CDR3 has 16 amino acids. CDR3 nucleotide sequence: TGTGCCAGCAGTCCCGGGCCCGATTGGGCCAAAAACATTCAGTACTTC. It yields the protein CASSPGPDWAKNIQYF. Drawing the rest from reference TRBV28 and TRBJ2-4, the complete variable domain is DVKVTQSSRYLVKRTGEKVFLECVQDMDHENMFWYRQDPGLGLRLIYFSYDVKMKEKGDIPEGYSVSREKKERFSLILESASTNQTSMYLCASSPGPDWAKNIQYFGAGTRLSVL.

This clonotype has just a few counts. CDR3 region: CASSFSREGGDTQYF. The CDR3 DNA is TGTGCCAGCAGTTTCTCGAGAGAGGGGGGGGATACGCAGTATTTT. The V call is TRBV12-3 or TRBV12-4, the J call TRBJ2-3; TRBD2 might be the D (7 bases). The CDR3 is 15 residues long. Trimming cost V 3 bases and J 6 bases, with 16 bases left between them.

This clonotype was counted a few times. The CDR3 is CATSDVGQGLDGQFF. The CDR3 region has the DNA TGTGCCACCAGTGATGTCGGCCAGGGGTTGGACGGGCAGTTCTTC. The chain couples TRBV24-1 to TRBJ2-1, with D maybe TRBD1 (6 bases). Germline assignment: CDR1 KGHDR and CDR2 SFDVKD. The CDR3 is 15 residues long. V lost 3 bases and J 12 bases, leaving 20 bases between the germline ends.

The chain is built from TRBV9 and TRBJ2-1, with 10 nucleotides matching TRBD2. This CDR3 has 18 amino acids. Losses at the gene ends were 10 bases for V and 0 bases for J; bases not matched to a gene: 16. The germline V gene encodes CDR1 SGDLS and CDR2 YYNGEE. CDR3 DNA: TGTGCCCCCAAAGGGCCCTCTAGCGGGGGTAGCTCCTACAATGAGCAGTTCTTC. Its translation: CAPKGPSSGGSSYNEQFF.

This clonotype was seen more than once but under ten times. This rearrangement joins TRBV7-2 to TRBJ2-1, with 8 nucleotides matching TRBD1. Germline V gene lookup returns CDR1 SGHTA and CDR2 FQGNSA. Trimming removed 6 bases from V and 4 bases from J; junction bases left unmatched: 8. The CDR3 covers 15 residues. The CDR3 nucleotides read TGTGCCAGCAGTCGACAGGGGTACCCATACAATGAGCAGTTCTTC. It translates to CASSRQGYPYNEQFF.